Listed below are T cell receptor beta chains from one sample, sequenced in a study of blood T cell repertoires in COVID-19. The data were produced by immunoSEQ multiplex PCR, yet TCRdb's version contains in-frame clones alone and is incomplete. The sample lists approximately 70,000 clones, 80% to 95% occurring once. The sample taken for sequencing was peripheral blood. All receptors derive from a woman aged 60-75 years with active COVID-19. The CDR3 runs from the conserved cysteine through the conserved F or W. The D gene is left open where the match is weak. A row's size may be missing; if present it is once, few, many or a size class.

V	D	J	size	CDR3	DNA
TRBV27	TRBD1	TRBJ2-1	-	CASRPIGTGYNEQFF	TGTGCCAGCAGACCAATCGGGACAGGCTACAATGAGCAGTTCTTC
TRBV14	TRBD2	TRBJ2-5	once	CASSSLAGAPVETQYF	TGTGCCAGCAGCTCCTTAGCGGGAGCCCCCGTAGAGACCCAGTACTTC
TRBV5-1	-	TRBJ1-1	-	CASRAGLNTEAFF	TGCGCCAGCAGGGCGGGACTGAACACTGAAGCTTTCTTT
TRBV18	-	TRBJ2-1	-	CASSPPQTGNEQFF	TGTGCCAGCTCACCCCCTCAGACAGGCAATGAGCAGTTCTTC
TRBV29-1	-	TRBJ2-1	-	CSVPRGNEQFF	TGCAGCGTTCCCAGGGGCAATGAGCAGTTCTTC
TRBV19	-	TRBJ1-1	-	CASREDSHTEAFF	TGTGCCAGTAGGGAAGACAGTCATACTGAAGCTTTCTTT
TRBV21-1	-	TRBJ1-5	-	CASSPPRGQGAVEGNQPQHF	TGTGCCAGCAGCCCCCCCAGGGGGCAGGGGGCAGTTGAGGGCAATCAGCCCCAGCATTTT
TRBV29-1	-	TRBJ2-2	-	CSVPRSQNTGELFF	TGCAGCGTCCCCCGCAGTCAGAACACCGGGGAGCTGTTTTTT
TRBV23-1	-	TRBJ2-3	-	CASSREGDRHERDTQYF	TGCGCCAGCAGTCGAGAAGGCGACAGGCACGAGAGAGATACGCAGTATTTT
TRBV5-1	-	TRBJ2-3	-	CASRGQTTTDTQYF	TGCGCCAGCAGGGGACAAACTACCACAGATACGCAGTATTTT
TRBV5-4	TRBD2	TRBJ2-3	-	CASSPRLAGVGDTQYF	TGTGCCAGCAGCCCCAGACTAGCGGGAGTTGGAGATACGCAGTATTTT
TRBV19	-	TRBJ1-2	-	CASSSPGSINYGYTF	TGTGCCAGTAGTTCCCCAGGGTCCATTAACTATGGCTACACCTTC
TRBV28	-	TRBJ1-2	-	CASSLGSTYGYTF	TGTGCCAGCAGTTTGGGCAGTACCTATGGCTACACCTTC
TRBV10-2	-	TRBJ2-5	once	CASSESRGGGETQYF	TGCGCCAGCAGTGAGTCAAGGGGGGGCGGAGAGACCCAGTACTTC
TRBV3-1/TRBV3-2	TRBD2	TRBJ2-1	-	CASSQEIPSGFSYNEQFF	TGTGCCAGCAGCCAAGAAATTCCTAGCGGCTTCTCCTACAATGAGCAGTTCTTC
TRBV28	TRBD1	TRBJ2-7	-	CASRSGTGVIVAYEQYF	TGTGCCAGCAGATCCGGGACAGGGGTAATCGTTGCCTACGAGCAGTACTTC
TRBV27	-	TRBJ1-5	-	CASSLIMGGLGTQHF	TGTGCCAGCAGTTTAATCATGGGGGGGTTGGGAACCCAGCATTTT
TRBV27	TRBD1	TRBJ2-7	-	CASSLFGDSAYEQYF	TGTGCCAGCAGTTTATTTGGGGACAGCGCCTACGAGCAGTACTTC
TRBV28	-	TRBJ2-3	-	CASSLRSMDTQYF	TGTGCCAGCAGTTTACGGTCCATGGATACGCAGTATTTT
TRBV5-1	TRBD2	TRBJ2-1	-	CASSSGLARPYNEQFF	TGCGCCAGCAGCTCCGGACTAGCGCGCCCTTACAATGAGCAGTTCTTC
TRBV19	-	TRBJ2-2	-	CASSINRVNTGELFF	TGTGCCAGTAGTATAAACAGGGTTAACACCGGGGAGCTGTTTTTT
TRBV15	TRBD2	TRBJ2-1	-	CATSRVGQAGGSSYNEQFF	TGTGCCACCAGCAGAGTGGGGCAAGCGGGAGGGAGCTCCTACAATGAGCAGTTCTTC
TRBV9	-	TRBJ2-2	-	CASSARGVPGELFF	TGTGCCAGCAGCGCCAGGGGAGTGCCCGGGGAGCTGTTTTTT
TRBV5-8	-	TRBJ2-1	-	CASSLPGVFSAGRSYNEQFF	TGTGCCAGCAGCTTACCGGGGGTTTTTAGCGCCGGACGCTCCTACAATGAGCAGTTCTTC
TRBV19	-	TRBJ1-6	few	CASSFGTSHSGNSPLHF	TGTGCCAGTAGTTTCGGGACAAGTCATTCTGGGAATTCACCCCTCCACTTT
TRBV7-2	TRBD2	TRBJ2-1	-	CASSLPLLQSGGSYNEQFF	TGTGCCAGCAGCTTACCTCTCTTACAAAGCGGGGGGTCCTACAATGAGCAGTTCTTC
TRBV3-1/TRBV3-2	TRBD2	TRBJ2-7	-	CASSLLWGGEQYF	TGTGCCAGCAGCCTCTTGTGGGGGGGCGAGCAGTACTTC
TRBV5-6	TRBD1	TRBJ2-7	-	CASSAGTAYEQYF	TGTGCCAGCAGCGCTGGGACAGCATACGAGCAGTACTTC
TRBV6-1	TRBD1	TRBJ2-3	-	CASSDRGIRSTDTQYF	TGTGCCAGCAGTGACAGGGGGATAAGAAGCACAGATACGCAGTATTTT
TRBV9	-	TRBJ2-3	-	CASSEGVRHTDTQYF	TGTGCCAGCAGCGAGGGAGTGCGGCACACAGATACGCAGTATTTT
TRBV3-1/TRBV3-2	TRBD2	TRBJ2-5	-	CASSLWTSGIPETQYF	TGTGCCAGCAGCCTCTGGACTAGCGGGATTCCAGAGACCCAGTACTTC
TRBV6-1	-	TRBJ2-7	-	CASSVQGGPTSYEQYF	TGTGCCAGCAGTGTCCAGGGGGGCCCGACTTCCTACGAGCAGTACTTC
TRBV9	TRBD2	TRBJ2-6	-	CASSVGGTAGVLSGANVLTF	TGTGCCAGCAGCGTAGGAGGCACCGCGGGAGTCCTCTCTGGGGCCAACGTCCTGACTTTC
TRBV6-6	-	TRBJ1-3	once	CASSYGQGGNTIYF	TGTGCCAGCAGTTACGGGCAGGGTGGAAACACCATATATTTT
TRBV19	TRBD1	TRBJ2-2	-	CASRWTGGSGELFF	TGTGCCAGTAGGTGGACAGGGGGCTCCGGGGAGCTGTTTTTT
TRBV3-1/TRBV3-2	TRBD2	TRBJ2-2	-	CASSQPAGGNTGELFF	TGTGCCAGCAGCCAACCGGCGGGAGGGAACACCGGGGAGCTGTTTTTT
TRBV5-1	TRBD1	TRBJ1-1	-	CASTSYRGNTEAFF	TGCGCCAGCACTTCTTACAGGGGGAACACTGAAGCTTTCTTT